This passage covers 19 T cell receptor beta chains from one sample sequenced in a study of blood T cell repertoires in COVID-19 (dated by TCRdb to about 2020). The library was made by the immunoSEQ multiplex PCR assay. What TCRdb holds here is the immuneACCESS table cut down to in-frame rearrangements. Part of the clones is not present; checked against another copy, under half of the missing clones reflect an unresolved V gene, and the others are unexplained. The table for this sample lists under 20,000 clones; 87% of them were counted only once. The top ten clones comprise 8% to 10% of the sample. The sample taken for sequencing was peripheral blood. Receptors originate from a human donor in a cohort sampled during active COVID-19. The donor label of this sample is uncertain.

V and J are TRBV7-9 and TRBJ1-4, with 7 bases that match TRBD1. Germline V gives CDR1 SEHNR, CDR2 FQNEAQ (reference sequence). This CDR3 comprises 14 residues. Trimming removed 2 bases from V and 8 bases from J; junction bases left unmatched: 5. Here the CDR3 DNA reads TGTGCCAGCAGCTTAACAACAGGGGTCGAAAAACTGTTTTTT. Amino acids: CASSLTTGVEKLFF.

This clone has just a few counts. The J gene is TRBJ2-7, the V gene TRBV18, with 9 positions matching TRBD2. Germline loops: CDR1 KGHSH, CDR2 LQKENI. The CDR3 totals 16 residues. The V segment lost 3 bases and the J segment 6 bases; nucleotides outside the gene matches: 12. CDR3 region: CASSPRGTSSSGEQYF. CDR3 coding DNA: TGTGCCAGCTCACCCCGGGGGACTAGCTCCTCTGGCGAGCAGTACTTC.

The chain joins TRBV3-1 (or the pseudogene TRBV3-2) to TRBJ1-3; D might be TRBD1 (5 bases). Trimming removed 7 bases from V and 0 bases from J, with 10 bases in between. Germline CDR1 LGHDT, CDR2 YNNKEL (reference sequence). The CDR3 totals 14 residues. Written as DNA, the CDR3 is TGTGCCAGCACCCGTCAGGGCTCTGGAAACACCATATATTTT. The encoded protein is CASTRQGSGNTIYF.

The chain links TRBV29-1 to TRBJ1-1, with D possibly TRBD1 on 6 matching bases. The CDR3 loop spans 13 amino acids. Germline CDR1 reads SQVTM; CDR2 reads ANQGSEA. With 4 bases removed from V and 2 bases from J, the gap between germline ends came to 11 bases. The CDR3 spells CSVAGQLNTEAFF. CDR3 coding DNA: TGCAGCGTTGCTGGACAGTTAAACACTGAAGCTTTCTTT.

The rearrangement links TRBV5-1 to TRBJ1-3; maybe TRBD1 (5 bases). Germline V lookup: CDR1 SGHRS, CDR2 YFSETQ. The CDR3 covers 14 residues. The V gene lost 4 bases and the J gene lost 4 bases, with 12 bases spanning the gap. This CDR3 reads CASSPREAGNTIYF. The CDR3 nucleotides are TGCGCCAGCAGCCCCAGGGAAGCCGGAAACACCATATATTTT.

Regarding this clone: A read error may produce the germline difference seen at one junction end. J is TRBJ1-2 and V is TRBV2, with 7 bases that match TRBD1. The CDR3 consists of 15 residues. The V gene's germline CDR1 is SNHLY and CDR2 FYNNEI. The CDR3 region is CASREDRDRVYGYTF. CDR3 nucleotide sequence: TGTGCCAGCAGGGAAGACCGGGACAGAGTCTATGGCTACACCTTC.

The chain combines TRBV3-1 (or the pseudogene TRBV3-2) with TRBJ1-4, with TRBD1 as a possible D gene (5 bases). The germline V gene encodes CDR1 LGHDT and CDR2 YNNKEL (reference sequence). The V gene lost 2 bases and the J gene lost 0 bases, with 16 bases spanning the gap. The CDR3 extends over 18 amino acids. CDR3 in DNA: TGTGCCAGCAGCCAACACGCTCCCGGACAAGCAACTAATGAAAAACTGTTTTTT. Translating it yields CASSQHAPGQATNEKLFF.

The rearrangement uses TRBV14 and TRBJ1-4, with unresolved D. The CDR3 runs to 15 residues. V was clipped by 2 bases and J by 4 bases, with 11 bases between them. The germline V gene has CDR1 SGHDN and CDR2 FVKESK. The CDR3 region has the DNA TGTGCCAGCAGCCAAAGCAGAGGGATTAATGAAAAACTGTTTTTT. Protein sequence: CASSQSRGINEKLFF.

CDR3 amino acids: CASSLDGRNTGELFF. The CDR3 region has the DNA TGCGCCAGCAGCTTGGATGGGCGGAACACCGGGGAGCTGTTTTTT. The gene calls are TRBV5-1 and TRBJ2-2; D unresolved. CDR3 length: 15 amino acids. V was pared by 0 bases and J by 1 base, with 7 bases between. Germline CDR1 SGHRS, CDR2 YFSETQ.

This clone occurred once. The J gene is TRBJ2-2, the V gene TRBV27; 9 bases match TRBD1. The germline V gene has CDR1 MNHEY and CDR2 SMNVEV (reference sequence). The J segment lost 0 bases and the V segment lost 3 bases, leaving 5 bases of the junction unmatched. The CDR3 has 17 residues. The CDR3: CASSFGQGRSNTGELFF. CDR3 nucleotides: TGTGCCAGCAGTTTTGGACAGGGGAGATCGAACACCGGGGAGCTGTTTTTT.

This clone was detected only once. The CDR3 reads CASSLFSGAVNYEQYF. The CDR3 DNA reads as TGTGCCAGCAGTTTATTCTCAGGTGCCGTCAACTACGAGCAGTACTTC. The V call is TRBV28, the J call TRBJ2-7, with D unclear. This CDR3 is 16 amino acids long. Deletions cut 1 base from V and 3 bases from J, with 16 bases between. CDR1 is MDHEN, CDR2 SYDVKM, per germline.

The V and J genes are TRBV4-1 and TRBJ1-6; TRBD1 agrees at 9 bases. The CDR3 spans 15 residues. Germline assignment: CDR1 MGHRA and CDR2 YSYEKL. The ends lost 2 bases at V and 7 bases at J; junction bases unmatched: 3. CDR3 sequence reads: CASSQRDRENSPLHF. CDR3 sequence (DNA): TGCGCCAGCAGCCAAAGGGACAGGGAAAATTCACCCCTCCACTTT.

This chain connects TRBV5-1 to TRBJ2-2, with D uncertain. The CDR3 has 15 residues. Trimming took 2 bases from V and 0 from J, leaving 8 bases between them. Germline V gives CDR1 SGHRS, CDR2 YFSETQ. CDR3 sequence: CASSLISANTGELFF. In DNA form, the CDR3 reads TGCGCCAGCAGCTTAATATCGGCGAACACCGGGGAGCTGTTTTTT.

The gene calls are TRBV5-1 and TRBJ2-3; no clear D gene. V gave up 0 bases and J gave up 1 base, with 6 bases separating them. CDR3 length: 14 amino acids. Germline CDR1 SGHRS, CDR2 YFSETQ. CDR3 loop: CASSLGERTDTQYF. In DNA, the CDR3 is TGCGCCAGCAGCTTGGGAGAACGCACAGATACGCAGTATTTT.

The CDR3 DNA is TGTGCCAGCAGGCCCGGGACAGAAGCCAAAAACATTCAGTACTTC. This codes for CASRPGTEAKNIQYF. The J gene is TRBJ2-4, the V gene TRBV28, with TRBD1 identical over 7 bases. The germline V gene has CDR1 MDHEN and CDR2 SYDVKM. V was pared by 6 bases and J by 0 bases, with 5 bases of the junction left unmatched. The CDR3 is 15 residues long.

The V gene is TRBV19, the J gene TRBJ2-3, with D perhaps TRBD1 (6 bases). CDR3 size: 11 residues. The germline CDR1 and CDR2 sequences are LNHDA and SQIVND (reference sequence). Deletions cut 5 bases from V and 10 bases from J, with 10 bases between. CDR3 loop: CASSEGHAQYF. For the CDR3, the DNA is TGTGCCAGTAGTGAGGGACACGCGCAGTATTTT.

V and J are TRBV5-1 and TRBJ2-7, with TRBD2 identical over 10 bases. Germline loops: CDR1 SGHRS, CDR2 YFSETQ. The J segment lost 3 bases and the V segment lost 0 bases, leaving 3 bases of the junction unmatched. The CDR3 totals 15 residues. CDR3 sequence reads: CASSLEPSGSYEQYF. CDR3 nucleotide sequence: TGCGCCAGCAGCTTGGAGCCTAGCGGGAGCTACGAGCAGTACTTC.

The V and J genes are TRBV14 and TRBJ2-2; 8 bases are shared with TRBD2. The CDR3 sequence is 16 residues long. Germline CDR1 reads SGHDN; CDR2 reads FVKESK. Trimming at V came to 4 bases and at J to 6 bases, leaving 10 bases not matched to a gene. As DNA, the CDR3 is TGTGCCAGCAGCCGGACTAGCCCCCCCGTGGCCGGGGAGCTGTTTTTT. Protein product: CASSRTSPPVAGELFF.

The J gene is TRBJ2-2, the V gene TRBV15; 9 positions agree with TRBD1. The CDR3 consists of 17 residues. The V gene end was trimmed by 0 bases and the J gene end by 3 bases; junction bases not matched to a gene: 5. Germline V gene data show CDR1 as LNHNV and CDR2 as YYDKDF (reference sequence). The CDR3 protein is CATSREGGTGYTGELFF. CDR3 nucleotides: TGTGCCACCAGCAGAGAGGGGGGGACAGGGTACACCGGGGAGCTGTTTTTT.